One sample yielded the 20 T cell receptor beta chains listed below, sequenced in a study of T cell responses to AZD1222 COVID-19 vaccine. Repertoires were generated with immunoSEQ multiplex PCR, while TCRdb's copy carries only in-frame clones and drops some. Of 100,000 to 150,000 clones listed, more than 75% are singletons. The sequenced sample was peripheral blood, obtained on day 0 of AZD1222 vaccination. The origin of the receptors is an adult in good health.

The CDR3 loop reads CASRGQTPGGYTF. DNA for the CDR3: TGTGCCAGCAGGGGACAGACCCCTGGGGGCTACACCTTC. The chain joins TRBV6-5 to TRBJ1-2; 7 bases align to TRBD1. V lost 6 bases to trimming and J lost 8 bases; unmatched junction nucleotides: 9. CDR1 MNHEY and CDR2 SVGAGI come from the germline V gene. The CDR3 length is 13 residues.

The chain uses TRBV6-2 or TRBV6-3 and TRBJ1-5; D is unclear. The CDR3 is 15 residues long. The V end lost 1 base, the J end lost 0 bases, and 7 bases lay between the germline ends. CDR1 MNHEY and CDR2 SVGEGT come from the germline V gene. The CDR3 region is CASSYYDISNQPQHF. The CDR3 coding sequence is TGTGCCAGCAGTTACTACGACATTAGCAATCAGCCCCAGCATTTT.

The chain recombines TRBV28 with TRBJ1-6, with 9 bases identical to TRBD1. This CDR3 contains 13 residues. Germline V lookup: CDR1 MDHEN, CDR2 SYDVKM. V trimming: 10 bases; J trimming: 7 bases; junction bases outside the gene matches: 5. CDR3: CATPGQGNSPLHF. DNA for the CDR3: TGTGCCACCCCCGGACAGGGGAATTCACCCCTCCACTTT.

CDR3 region: CASSYRQGGYTEAFF. The CDR3 DNA sequence: TGTGCCAGCAGTTACCGCCAGGGGGGGTACACTGAAGCTTTCTTT. The V and J genes are TRBV6-2 or TRBV6-3 and TRBJ1-1; TRBD1 agrees at 7 bases. This CDR3 contains 15 residues. Germline V lookup: CDR1 MNHEY, CDR2 SVGEGT. Trimming cost V 2 bases and J 3 bases; bases outside gene matches: 6.

The V gene is TRBV7-9, the J gene TRBJ1-2; 11 bases line up with TRBD1. The germline V gene has CDR1 SEHNR and CDR2 FQNEAQ (reference sequence). Trimming took 3 bases from V and 7 from J; bases not matched to a gene: 7. This CDR3 contains 15 residues. In nucleotides, the CDR3 is TGTGCCAGCAGCTTCTCCGGGGGACAGGGGGTTGGCTACACCTTC. Its translation is CASSFSGGQGVGYTF. The whole variable domain, filled in from reference TRBV7-9 and TRBJ1-2, reads DTGVSQNPRHKITKRGQNVTFRCDPISEHNRLYWYRQTLGQGPEFLTYFQNEAQLEKSRLLSDRFSAERPKGSFSTLEIQRTEQGDSAMYLCASSFSGGQGVGYTFGSGTRLTVV.

This chain connects TRBV9 to TRBJ1-5; weak D call: TRBD1 (6 bases). CDR3 size: 15 residues. V lost 4 bases, J lost 5 bases, and 16 bases lay in between. The germline V gene has CDR1 SGDLS and CDR2 YYNGEE. As DNA, the CDR3 is TGTGCCAGCAGCCCGGAGGACAGTTTGGATCAGCCCCAGCATTTT. Translating gives CASSPEDSLDQPQHF. Using reference TRBV9 and TRBJ1-5 for the parts outside the CDR3, the full variable domain is DSGVTQTPKHLITATGQRVTLRCSPRSGDLSVYWYQQSLDQGLQFLIQYYNGEERAKGNILERFSAQQFPDLHSELNLSSLELGDSALYFCASSPEDSLDQPQHFGDGTRLSIL.

The rearrangement uses TRBV3-1 (or the pseudogene TRBV3-2) and TRBJ2-7, with D tentatively TRBD2 (5 bases). Per the germline V gene, CDR1 is LGHDT and CDR2 is YNNKEL (reference sequence). This CDR3 spans 12 amino acids. V was clipped by 3 bases and J by 3 bases, with 6 bases between them. This chain's CDR3 is CASSHGVYEQYF. CDR3 nucleotide sequence: TGTGCCAGCAGCCACGGGGTCTACGAGCAGTACTTC.

The sample holds one count of this clone. The chain carries TRBV27 and TRBJ2-3; TRBD2 agrees at 8 bases. Trimming removed 7 bases from V and 4 bases from J; junction bases left unmatched: 7. This CDR3 spans 14 amino acids. CDR1 is MNHEY, CDR2 SMNVEV, per germline (reference sequence). The CDR3 protein is CASNQGTRPDTQYF. The DNA of the CDR3 is TGTGCCAGCAATCAAGGGACTAGACCAGATACGCAGTATTTT.

The V and J genes are TRBV19 and TRBJ1-2; no definite D call. Germline lookup yields CDR1 LNHDA and CDR2 SQIVND (reference sequence). This CDR3 contains 15 residues. Trimming removed 6 bases from V and 3 bases from J, with 17 bases in between. The CDR3 DNA reads as TGTGCCAGTAGCCGGCTGGTGGGTTCGGACTATGGCTACACCTTC. Amino acids: CASSRLVGSDYGYTF.

This clone was detected only once. The chain combines TRBV6-6 with TRBJ1-4, with TRBD1 matching over 7 bases. Trimming took 4 bases from V and 4 from J; bases not matched to a gene: 6. Germline CDR1 MNHNY, CDR2 SVGAGI (reference sequence). This CDR3 comprises 15 residues. The CDR3 loop is CASSWGDSYNEKLFF. The CDR3, as DNA: TGTGCCAGCAGTTGGGGGGACAGCTATAATGAAAAACTGTTTTTT.

The J gene is TRBJ2-7, the V gene TRBV5-1; D may match TRBD1 or TRBD2 (5 bases each). Germline CDR1 is SGHRS and CDR2 is YFSETQ. This CDR3 contains 14 residues. The V end lost 0 bases, the J end lost 4 bases, and 11 bases lay between the germline ends. The CDR3 protein is CASSLAGKGYEQYF. Written as DNA, the CDR3 is TGCGCCAGCAGCTTGGCCGGGAAGGGGTACGAGCAGTACTTC.

The CDR3 nucleotides read TGTGCCAGCAGCGGCCCAACGGGGACAGGGGGCCACGAGCAGTACTTC. Its protein is CASSGPTGTGGHEQYF. The chain links TRBV9 to TRBJ2-7, with 12 bases fitting TRBD1. This CDR3 spans 16 amino acids. Germline CDR1 SGDLS, CDR2 YYNGEE. The trim removed 3 bases at V and 5 bases at J, leaving 9 bases unmatched.

The chain carries TRBV5-1 and TRBJ2-7; weak D call: TRBD1 (5 bases). The CDR3 runs to 16 residues. Trimming left V 0 bases short and J 0 bases short, with 13 bases between. Germline CDR1 reads SGHRS; CDR2 reads YFSETQ. DNA of the CDR3: TGCGCCAGCAGCTTGGGCCCACAGGAACTCTCCTACGAGCAGTACTTC. Its translation: CASSLGPQELSYEQYF.

The V gene is TRBV6-5, the J gene TRBJ1-6; D possibly corresponds to TRBD1 (6 bases). In germline, CDR1 is MNHEY, CDR2 SVGAGI. Trimming left V 5 bases short and J 8 bases short, with 13 bases between. This CDR3 spans 14 amino acids. The CDR3 bases are TGTGCCAGCAGTACTAGGACAGATGATTCACCCCTCCACTTT. Translation: CASSTRTDDSPLHF.

The chain recombines TRBV27 with TRBJ1-3; D possibly corresponds to TRBD1 (5 bases). The V end lost 2 bases, the J end lost 0 bases, and 11 bases lay between the germline ends. Per germline, CDR1 MNHEY and CDR2 SMNVEV (reference sequence). CDR3 length equals 16 residues. The CDR3 spells CASSLTQGHSGNTIYF. Written as DNA, the CDR3 is TGTGCCAGCAGTTTAACGCAGGGCCACTCTGGAAACACCATATATTTT.

The rearrangement uses TRBV5-4 and TRBJ2-3, with 9 nucleotides matching TRBD2. V lost 0 bases to trimming and J lost 6 bases; unmatched junction nucleotides: 5. Germline CDR1 SGHNT, CDR2 YYREEE (reference sequence). The CDR3 contains 15 residues. The CDR3 coding sequence is TGTGCCAGCAGCTTGGCGCTAGCGGGGTCTGATACGCAGTATTTT. Translation gives CASSLALAGSDTQYF.

The chain combines TRBV14 with TRBJ2-3; 8 nucleotides align to TRBD1. Germline V CDR1 and CDR2: SGHDN, FVKESK. The junction had 9 bases not matched to a gene; V was cut back by 5 bases and J by 5 bases. There are 15 residues in the CDR3. For the CDR3, the DNA is TGTGCCAGCAGCTGGACAGGGACCGATCAAGATACGCAGTATTTT. Its protein is CASSWTGTDQDTQYF.

The J gene is TRBJ2-1, the V gene TRBV21-1. TRBV21-1 is a documented pseudogene. This CDR3 is 18 amino acids long. DNA for the CDR3: TGTGCCAGCAGCAAAGTAGACCCGGCAAGGTCGACCTACAATGAGCAGTTCTTC. It translates to CASSKVDPARSTYNEQFF.

Note on this clone: The germline gene is not matched at one end of the junction; a read error may be the cause. The rearrangement links TRBV7-2 to TRBJ1-5; TRBD1 matches 8 bases. The CDR3 has 14 residues. Per the germline V gene, CDR1 is SGHTA and CDR2 is FQGNSA. DNA for the CDR3: TGTGCCAGCAACTTAGGACAGGGTTGGCAGCCCCAGCATTTT. This translates into CASNLGQGWQPQHF.

V and J are TRBV5-1 and TRBJ1-3; D might be TRBD1 (6 bases). CDR1 is SGHRS and CDR2 is YFSETQ in the germline V gene. Between the trimmed V and J ends, which lost 4 bases and 0 bases, there was a span of 14 bases. The CDR3 consists of 16 residues. The DNA of the CDR3 is TGCGCCAGCAGCCTTGGGGGCTCCGACTCTGGAAACACCATATATTTT. This encodes CASSLGGSDSGNTIYF. The full variable domain, completed using reference TRBV5-1 and TRBJ1-3, is KAGVTQTPRYLIKTRGQQVTLSCSPISGHRSVSWYQQTPGQGLQFLFEYFSETQRNKGNFPGRFSGRQFSNSRSEMNVSTLELGDSALYLCASSLGGSDSGNTIYFGEGSWLTVV.